This TCR beta chain was profiled in a study of beta chain features in type 1 diabetes. Across the whole study: Cells sorted and examined across all samples totaled approximately 110 million. Notes on the study in general: PCR might preferentially amplify shorter templates, equally in patients and controls. TCRB CDR3 length was moderately but significantly reduced in all four CD4+ subsets of Type 1 diabetes patients.

V lost 9 bases, J lost 4 bases, and 17 bases lay in between. CDR1 is SNHLY, CDR2 FYNNEI, per germline. This CDR3 region has 14 residues. Reverse transcription of all isolated RNA meant that expressed TCRB transcripts were sequenced. Naive, central memory and regulatory T cell samples came to a mean of approximately 3.6 million reads. TCRdb keeps only in-frame clones here, not all; method: immunoSEQ multiplex PCR. The data contain fewer than 250,000 clones, 14% of them singletons. Points on this clone: Its antigen is unidentified.

Sequencing was done on a sample of naive CD4+ T cells from blood. The TCR originated in a middle-aged woman in good health. This sequence joins TRBV2 and TRBJ2-3; D unresolved. CDR3 sequence: CASNTLSSSDTQYF. In nucleotides, the CDR3 is TGTGCCAGTAATACATTATCTAGTTCAGATACGCAGTATTTT.